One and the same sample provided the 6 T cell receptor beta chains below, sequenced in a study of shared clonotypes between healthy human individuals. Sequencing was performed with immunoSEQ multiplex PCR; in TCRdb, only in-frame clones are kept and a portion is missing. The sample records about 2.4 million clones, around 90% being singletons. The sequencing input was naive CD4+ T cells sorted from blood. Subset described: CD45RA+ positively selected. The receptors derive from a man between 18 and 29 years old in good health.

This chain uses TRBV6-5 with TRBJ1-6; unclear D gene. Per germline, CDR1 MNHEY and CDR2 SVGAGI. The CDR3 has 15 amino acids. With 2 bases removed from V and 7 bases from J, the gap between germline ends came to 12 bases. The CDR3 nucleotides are TGTGCCAGCAGTTACCCTACGGACTTCAATTCACCCCTCCACTTT. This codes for CASSYPTDFNSPLHF.

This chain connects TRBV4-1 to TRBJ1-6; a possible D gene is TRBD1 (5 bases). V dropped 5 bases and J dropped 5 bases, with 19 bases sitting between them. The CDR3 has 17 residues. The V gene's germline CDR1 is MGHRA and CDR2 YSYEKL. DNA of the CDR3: TGCGCCAGCAGCACTCTCCCGTCGGGGACGGATAATTCACCCCTCCACTTT. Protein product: CASSTLPSGTDNSPLHF.

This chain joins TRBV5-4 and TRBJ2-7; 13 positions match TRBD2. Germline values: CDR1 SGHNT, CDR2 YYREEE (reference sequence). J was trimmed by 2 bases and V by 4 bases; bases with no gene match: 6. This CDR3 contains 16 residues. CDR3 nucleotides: TGTGCCAGCAGCAAGGGACTAGCGGGAACCACCTACGAGCAGTACTTC. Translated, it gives CASSKGLAGTTYEQYF. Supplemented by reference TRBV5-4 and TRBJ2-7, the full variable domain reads ETGVTQSPTHLIKTRGQQVTLRCSSQSGHNTVSWYQQALGQGPQFIFQYYREEENGRGNFPPRFSGLQFPNYSSELNVNALELDDSALYLCASSKGLAGTTYEQYFGPGTRLTVT.

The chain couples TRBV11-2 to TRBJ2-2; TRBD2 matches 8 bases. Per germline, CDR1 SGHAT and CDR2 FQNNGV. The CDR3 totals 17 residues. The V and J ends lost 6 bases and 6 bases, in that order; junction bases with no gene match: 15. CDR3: CASSPPGGLVRAGELFF. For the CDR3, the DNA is TGTGCCAGCAGTCCCCCGGGGGGACTAGTTCGGGCCGGGGAGCTGTTTTTT.

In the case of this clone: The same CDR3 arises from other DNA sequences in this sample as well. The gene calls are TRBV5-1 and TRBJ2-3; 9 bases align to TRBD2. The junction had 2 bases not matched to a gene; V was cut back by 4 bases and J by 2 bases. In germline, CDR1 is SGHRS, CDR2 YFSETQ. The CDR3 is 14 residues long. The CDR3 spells CASSSGGPTDTQYF. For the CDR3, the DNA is TGCGCCAGCAGCAGCGGGGGGCCCACAGATACGCAGTATTTT.

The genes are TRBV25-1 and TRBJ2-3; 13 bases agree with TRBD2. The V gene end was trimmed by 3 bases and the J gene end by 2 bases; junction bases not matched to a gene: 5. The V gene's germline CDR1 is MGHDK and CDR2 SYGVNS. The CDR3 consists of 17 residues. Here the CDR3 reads CASSDSGLAGITDTQYF. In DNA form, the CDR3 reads TGTGCCAGCAGTGACTCGGGACTAGCGGGGATCACAGATACGCAGTATTTT.